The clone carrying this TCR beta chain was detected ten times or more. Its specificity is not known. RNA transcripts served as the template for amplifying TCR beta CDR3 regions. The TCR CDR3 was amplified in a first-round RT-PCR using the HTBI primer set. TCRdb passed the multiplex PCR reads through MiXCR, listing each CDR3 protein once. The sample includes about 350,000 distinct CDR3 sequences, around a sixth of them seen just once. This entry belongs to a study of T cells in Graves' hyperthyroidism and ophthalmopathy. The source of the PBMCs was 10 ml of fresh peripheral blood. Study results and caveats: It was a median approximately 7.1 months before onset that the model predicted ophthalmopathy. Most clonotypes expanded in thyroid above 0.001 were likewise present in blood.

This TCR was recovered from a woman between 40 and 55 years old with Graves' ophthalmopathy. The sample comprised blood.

CDR3: CASSPRDRARETQYF. The CDR3 coding sequence is TGTGCCAGCTCACCCCGGGACAGGGCCCGGGAGACCCAGTACTTC. The V gene is TRBV18, the J gene TRBJ2-5; 9 nucleotides line up with TRBD1. CDR1 KGHSH and CDR2 LQKENI come from the germline V gene. The CDR3 consists of 15 residues. J gave up 5 bases and V 3 bases, and 7 bases lay outside the gene matches.